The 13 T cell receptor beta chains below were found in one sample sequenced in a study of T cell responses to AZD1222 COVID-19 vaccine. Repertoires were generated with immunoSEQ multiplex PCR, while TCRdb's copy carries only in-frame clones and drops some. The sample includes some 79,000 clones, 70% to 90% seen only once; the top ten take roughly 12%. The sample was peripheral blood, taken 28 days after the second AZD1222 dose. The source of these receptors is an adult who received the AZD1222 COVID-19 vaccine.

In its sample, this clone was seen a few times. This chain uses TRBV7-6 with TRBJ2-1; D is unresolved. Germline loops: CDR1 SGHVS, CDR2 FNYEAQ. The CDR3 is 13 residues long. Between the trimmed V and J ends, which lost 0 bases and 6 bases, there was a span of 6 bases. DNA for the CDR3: TGTGCCAGCAGCTTAGCAGGCGGCAATGAGCAGTTCTTC. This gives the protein CASSLAGGNEQFF.

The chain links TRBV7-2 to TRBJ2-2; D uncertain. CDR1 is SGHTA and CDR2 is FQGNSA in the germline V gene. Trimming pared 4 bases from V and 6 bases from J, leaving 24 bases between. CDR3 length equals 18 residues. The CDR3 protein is CASSSHPVGQANPGELFF. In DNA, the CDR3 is TGTGCCAGCAGCTCCCATCCCGTCGGGCAGGCTAACCCCGGGGAGCTGTTTTTT.

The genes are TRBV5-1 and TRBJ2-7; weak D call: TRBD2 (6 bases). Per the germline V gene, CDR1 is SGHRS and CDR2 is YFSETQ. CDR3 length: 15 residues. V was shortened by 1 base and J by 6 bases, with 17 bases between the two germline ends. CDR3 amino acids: CASSLSPRESGEQYF. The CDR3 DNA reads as TGCGCCAGCAGCTTGTCTCCTCGGGAGTCGGGCGAGCAGTACTTC.

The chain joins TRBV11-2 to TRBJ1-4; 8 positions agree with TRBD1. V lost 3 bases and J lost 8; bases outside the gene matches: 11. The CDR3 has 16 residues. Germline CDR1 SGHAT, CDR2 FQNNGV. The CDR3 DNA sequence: TGTGCCAGCAGCTTCCAGGGGGCGCTTGGGGGAGAAAAACTGTTTTTT. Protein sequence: CASSFQGALGGEKLFF.

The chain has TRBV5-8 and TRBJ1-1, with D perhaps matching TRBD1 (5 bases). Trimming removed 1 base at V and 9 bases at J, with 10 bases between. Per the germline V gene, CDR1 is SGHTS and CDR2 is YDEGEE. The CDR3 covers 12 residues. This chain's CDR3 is CASSLRAGQAFF. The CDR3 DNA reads TGTGCCAGCAGCTTGCGGGCGGGACAAGCTTTCTTT.

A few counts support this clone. The DNA of the CDR3 is TGTGCCAGTAGTCTTCAGGGGGCGAACACTGAAGCTTTCTTT. As protein: CASSLQGANTEAFF. The chain couples TRBV19 to TRBJ1-1; 8 positions match TRBD1. The junction had 3 bases not matched to a gene; V was cut back by 5 bases and J by 1 base. The CDR3 runs 14 residues. Germline CDR1 is LNHDA and CDR2 is SQIVND (reference sequence).

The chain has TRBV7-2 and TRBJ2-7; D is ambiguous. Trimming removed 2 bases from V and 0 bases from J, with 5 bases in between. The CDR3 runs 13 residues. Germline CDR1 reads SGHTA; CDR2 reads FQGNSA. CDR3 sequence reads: CASSLYGSYEQYF. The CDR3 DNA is TGTGCCAGCAGCTTATACGGCTCCTACGAGCAGTACTTC.

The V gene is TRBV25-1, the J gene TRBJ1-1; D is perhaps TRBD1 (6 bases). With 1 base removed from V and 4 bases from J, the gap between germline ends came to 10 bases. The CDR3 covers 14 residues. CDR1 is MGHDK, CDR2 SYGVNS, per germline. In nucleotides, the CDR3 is TGTGCCAGCAGTGAATCGGGGGGGCCCACTGAAGCTTTCTTT. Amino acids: CASSESGGPTEAFF.

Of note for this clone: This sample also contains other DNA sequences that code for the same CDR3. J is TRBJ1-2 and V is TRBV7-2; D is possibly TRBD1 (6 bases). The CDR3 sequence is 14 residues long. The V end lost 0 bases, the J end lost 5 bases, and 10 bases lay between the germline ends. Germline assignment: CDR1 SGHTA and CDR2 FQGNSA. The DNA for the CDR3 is TGTGCCAGCAGCTTAGCGGGGACACAATATGGCTACACCTTC. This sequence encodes CASSLAGTQYGYTF.

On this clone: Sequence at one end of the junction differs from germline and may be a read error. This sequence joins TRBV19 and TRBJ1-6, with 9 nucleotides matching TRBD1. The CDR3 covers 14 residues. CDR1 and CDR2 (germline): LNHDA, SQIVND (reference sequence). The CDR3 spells CASSSGTGSSPLHF. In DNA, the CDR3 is TGTGCCAGCAGTAGTGGGACAGGGAGTTCACCCCTCCACTTT.

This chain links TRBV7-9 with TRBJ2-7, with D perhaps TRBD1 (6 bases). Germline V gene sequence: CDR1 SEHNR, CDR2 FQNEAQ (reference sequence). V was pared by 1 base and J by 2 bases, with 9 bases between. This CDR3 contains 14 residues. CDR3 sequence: CASSLGQAPYEQYF. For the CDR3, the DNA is TGTGCCAGCAGCTTAGGACAGGCCCCCTACGAGCAGTACTTC.

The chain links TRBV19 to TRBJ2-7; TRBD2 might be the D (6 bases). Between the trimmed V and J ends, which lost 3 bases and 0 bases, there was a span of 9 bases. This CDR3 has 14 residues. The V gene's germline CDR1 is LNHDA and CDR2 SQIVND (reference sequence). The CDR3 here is CASSIPGSSYEQYF. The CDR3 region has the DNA TGTGCCAGTAGTATTCCCGGGAGCTCCTACGAGCAGTACTTC.

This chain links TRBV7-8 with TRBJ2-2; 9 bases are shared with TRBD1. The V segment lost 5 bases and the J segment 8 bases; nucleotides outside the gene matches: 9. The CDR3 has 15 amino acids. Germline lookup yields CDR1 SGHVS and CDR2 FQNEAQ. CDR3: CASSQAGTGWGELFF. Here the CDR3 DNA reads TGTGCCAGCAGCCAGGCCGGGACAGGGTGGGGGGAGCTGTTTTTT.